This TCR beta chain emerged from a study of molecular identifiers for immune sequencing clone quantification. Germline CDR1 reads DFQATT; CDR2 reads SNEGSKA (reference sequence). V dropped 5 bases and J dropped 0; count of bases not matched to a gene: 13. The CDR3 totals 16 residues. TCRdb re-called the PCR reads through MiXCR, storing one row per CDR3 protein. This table holds around 480,000 distinct CDR3 sequences, around 21% found once. The table lists this clonotype with many counts. Naive CD8 sequencing libraries were generated from around 18,000 to 910,000 sorted cells, with 10%, 30% or 50% RNA as input.

The V and J genes are TRBV20-1 and TRBJ2-7; 7 bases line up with TRBD1. The clonotype comes from a human donor in good health. Some libraries in this study had Jurkat cell RNA spiked in. Sequences were obtained from naive CD8+ T cells from blood, with Jurkat cell RNA spiked in. Indicated subset: FACS-sorted CD8+CD4-CCR7+CD45RA+ naive T cells. CDR3 in DNA: TGCAGTGCTCCTCCACTACAGGGGCACGACTCCTACGAGCAGTACTTC. Translation: CSAPPLQGHDSYEQYF.